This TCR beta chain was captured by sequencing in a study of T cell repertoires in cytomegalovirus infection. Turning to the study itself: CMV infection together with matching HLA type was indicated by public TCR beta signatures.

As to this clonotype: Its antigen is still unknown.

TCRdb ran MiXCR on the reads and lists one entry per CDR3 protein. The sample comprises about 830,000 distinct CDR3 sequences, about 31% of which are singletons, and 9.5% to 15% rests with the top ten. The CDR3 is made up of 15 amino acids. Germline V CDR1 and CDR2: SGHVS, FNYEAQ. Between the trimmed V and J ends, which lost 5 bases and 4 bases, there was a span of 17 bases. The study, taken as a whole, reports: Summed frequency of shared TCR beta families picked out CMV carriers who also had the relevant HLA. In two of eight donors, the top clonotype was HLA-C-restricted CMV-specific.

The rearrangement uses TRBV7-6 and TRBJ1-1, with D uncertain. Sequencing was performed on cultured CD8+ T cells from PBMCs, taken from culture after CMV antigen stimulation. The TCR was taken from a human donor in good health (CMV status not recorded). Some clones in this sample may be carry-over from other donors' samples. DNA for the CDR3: TGTGCCAGCAGCCCTGGTGTCAGCCCCATCACTGAAGCTTTCTTT. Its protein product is CASSPGVSPITEAFF. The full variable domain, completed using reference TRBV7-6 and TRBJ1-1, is GAGVSQSPRYKVTKRGQDVALRCDPISGHVSLYWYRQALGQGPEFLTYFNYEAQQDKSGLPNDRFSAERPEGSISTLTIQRTEQRDSAMYRCASSPGVSPITEAFFGQGTRLTVV.